The clone carrying this T cell receptor (beta chain) was found a few times. CDR1 MGHDK and CDR2 SYGVNS come from the germline V gene. J was trimmed by 3 bases and V by 8 bases; bases with no gene match: 9. The CDR3 runs 17 residues. This specimen belongs to a study of blood T cell repertoires in COVID-19. Study context: Italy, Spain and the United States were the sources of the convalescent and acute COVID-19 samples. T cells, B-cell-depleted T cells, or PBMCs provided the cDNA or gDNA that served as material.

Method: immunoSEQ multiplex PCR; TCRdb's copy keeps in-frame clones and lacks some. The sample has around 350,000 clones, about 88% seen once. This TCR was recovered from a human donor in a cohort sampled during active COVID-19. V is TRBV25-1 and J is TRBJ2-2; 13 bases line up with TRBD2. Input material: peripheral blood. CDR3 sequence: CASHTGTSGNYTGELFF. CDR3 DNA sequence: TGTGCCAGCCACACCGGGACTAGCGGGAACTACACCGGGGAGCTGTTTTTT.